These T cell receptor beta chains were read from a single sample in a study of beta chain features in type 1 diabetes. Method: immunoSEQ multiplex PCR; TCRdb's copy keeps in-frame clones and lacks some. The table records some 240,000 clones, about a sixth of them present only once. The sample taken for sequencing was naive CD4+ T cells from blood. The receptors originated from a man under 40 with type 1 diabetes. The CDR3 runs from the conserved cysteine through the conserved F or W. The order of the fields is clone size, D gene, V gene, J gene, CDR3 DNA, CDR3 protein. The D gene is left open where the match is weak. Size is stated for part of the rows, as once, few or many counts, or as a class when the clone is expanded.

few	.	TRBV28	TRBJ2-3	TGTGCCAGCAGGTCGGGTAGCATCACAGATACGCAGTATTTT	CASRSGSITDTQYF
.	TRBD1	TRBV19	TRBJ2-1	TGTGCCACCCAGGACAGGGTTGGCAATGAGCAGTTCTTC	CATQDRVGNEQFF
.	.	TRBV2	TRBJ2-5	TGTGCCAGCAGTGAAGTATTGGGCCAAGAGACCCAGTACTTC	CASSEVLGQETQYF
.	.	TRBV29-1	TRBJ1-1	TGCAGCGTTGAAGACGGAGCTGAAGCTTTCTTT	CSVEDGAEAFF
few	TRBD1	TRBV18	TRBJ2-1	TGTGCCAGCTCACCCCCAGGGGGCAATGAGCAGTTCTTC	CASSPPGGNEQFF
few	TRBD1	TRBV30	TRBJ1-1	TGTGCCTGGACAACGGGACAGGGAACGAACACTGAAGCTTTCTTT	CAWTTGQGTNTEAFF
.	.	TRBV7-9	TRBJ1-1	TGTGCCAGCAGCTACCCTGGAGGTGGCACTGAAGCTTTCTTT	CASSYPGGGTEAFF
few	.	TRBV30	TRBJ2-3	TGTGCCTGGAGTGTTGGTATCTCAGATACGCAGTATTTT	CAWSVGISDTQYF
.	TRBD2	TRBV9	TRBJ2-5	TGTGCCAGCAGCGTAACTAGCGGACAAGAGACCCAGTACTTC	CASSVTSGQETQYF
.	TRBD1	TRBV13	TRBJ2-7	TGTGCCAGCAGCTCCCAAACGGGACAGGGGGCTGAAGAGCAGTACTTC	CASSSQTGQGAEEQYF
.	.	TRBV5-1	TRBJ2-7	TGCGCCAGCAGCTTGAGTCTCGGGGGCGACGAGCAGTACTTC	CASSLSLGGDEQYF
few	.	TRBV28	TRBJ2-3	TGTGCCAGCAGGGCCGGGACAATGGGTACAGATACGCAGTATTTT	CASRAGTMGTDTQYF
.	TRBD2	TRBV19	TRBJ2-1	TGTGCCAGTAGTGGAGCGGGAGGCCCCTACAATGAGCAGTTCTTC	CASSGAGGPYNEQFF
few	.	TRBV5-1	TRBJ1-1	TGCGCCAGCAGCCAAGACACCGCAGGTAACACTGAAGCTTTCTTT	CASSQDTAGNTEAFF
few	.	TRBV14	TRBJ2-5	TGTGCCAGCAGCCAAGATCATGCAGGGAACCAGTACTTC	CASSQDHAGNQYF
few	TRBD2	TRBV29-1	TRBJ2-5	TGCAGCGTCCAAACCGAAAGACTAGCGGCCTACCAAGAGACCCAGTACTTC	CSVQTERLAAYQETQYF
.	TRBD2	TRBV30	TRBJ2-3	TGTGCCTGGAGTCAGGGACTAGCGGGAGTCACAGATACGCAGTATTTT	CAWSQGLAGVTDTQYF
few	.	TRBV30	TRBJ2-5	TGTGCCTGGAGTCCCCTTGAGACCCAGTACTTC	CAWSPLETQYF
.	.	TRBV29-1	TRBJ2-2	TGCAGCGTTGATAGCCAGGACACCGGGGAGCTGTTTTTT	CSVDSQDTGELFF
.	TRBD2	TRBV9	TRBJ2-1	TGTGCCAGCAGACCTACTAGCGGTACTTACAATGAGCAGTTCTTC	CASRPTSGTYNEQFF
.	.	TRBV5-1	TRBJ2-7	TGCGCCAGCAGCTTGTTACCCTACGAGCAGTACTTC	CASSLLPYEQYF
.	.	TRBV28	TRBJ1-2	TGTGCCAGCAGGTCCGACCGTGGATATGGCTACACCTTC	CASRSDRGYGYTF
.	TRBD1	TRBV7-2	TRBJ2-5	TGTGCCAGCAGCGTGTTCGGACAGGGGGCAAAGACCCAGTACTTC	CASSVFGQGAKTQYF